The present T cell receptor beta chain was sequenced within a study of tumor T cells in aggressive B-cell lymphoma. In germline, CDR1 is SGHRS, CDR2 YFSETQ. The CDR3 sequence is 14 residues long. Notes on this clone: The junction departs from the called germline gene at one end, perhaps through a read error.

Clones were read by immunoSEQ multiplex PCR, and TCRdb kept only the in-frame ones, dropping some. The sample holds 1,500 to 2,000 clones, about 85% seen once. This chain connects TRBV5-1 to TRBJ1-2, with D unresolved. Sequences were obtained from tumor tissue. This clonotype was sampled from an adult with diffuse large B cell lymphoma. CDR3 amino acids: CASSLEVRNYGYTF. CDR3 coding DNA: TGCGCCAGCAGCTTGGAGGTCAGAAACTATGGTTACACCTTC.